This TCR beta chain derives from a study of a mutant IDH1 vaccine in newly diagnosed glioma. At the level of the study: Vaccine administration was initiated 4-6 weeks following radiotherapy alone, or with temozolomide cycles. Of the patients given treatment, approximately 60% were male and approximately 40% were female, and a mean age of around 41 years was recorded.

The length of the CDR3 is 11 residues. CDR1 and CDR2 (germline): GTSNPN, SVGIG (reference sequence). J was trimmed by 6 bases and V by 6 bases; bases with no gene match: 1. Time point specified: week 35, safety follow-up. Each dose delivered 300 ug of mutant IDH1 20-mer peptide subcutaneously with imiquimod. New astrocytomas of WHO grade 3 or 4 that were IDH1-mutant and ATRX-lost were found in the donors. TCRdb keeps only in-frame clones here, not all; method: immunoSEQ multiplex PCR. This sample has tens of thousands of clones; about three quarters occur once, and the top ten carry less than 15%. Comment on this clone: Its antigen is unknown.

This chain connects TRBV30 to TRBJ2-2, with TRBD2 identical over 7 bases. The clonotype was recovered from a man in his forties with glioma. The sequences come from PBMCs, collected from a glioma patient whose treatment included an IDH1 peptide vaccine. CDR3 residues: CACGLAGELFF. The CDR3 nucleotides read TGTGCCTGCGGACTAGCCGGGGAGCTGTTTTTT.